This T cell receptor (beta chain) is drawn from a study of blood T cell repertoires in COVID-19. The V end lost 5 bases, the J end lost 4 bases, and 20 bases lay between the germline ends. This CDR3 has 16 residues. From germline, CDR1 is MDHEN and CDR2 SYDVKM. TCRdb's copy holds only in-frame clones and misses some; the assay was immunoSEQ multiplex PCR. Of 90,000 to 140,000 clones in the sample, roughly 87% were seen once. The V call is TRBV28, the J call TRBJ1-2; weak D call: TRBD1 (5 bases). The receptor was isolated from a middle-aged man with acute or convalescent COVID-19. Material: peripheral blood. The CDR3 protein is CASSPATVFSTYGYTF. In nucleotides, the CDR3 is TGTGCCAGCAGTCCCGCGACAGTATTTTCGACCTATGGCTACACCTTC.